The present T cell receptor (beta chain) was sequenced within a study of spatial heterogeneity in lung cancer. Stated time point: sample taken at primary tumor resection. From tumor, nontumor lung or frozen PBMC, whole RNA was taken unsorted for sequencing. The roughly 68 donors had untreated early-stage non-small cell lung cancer. The CDR3 is made up of 16 amino acids. Germline V gene sequence: CDR1 MNHEY, CDR2 SVGAGI. With 9 bases clipped from V and 0 bases from J, the junction kept 9 bases outside the gene matches. The library protocol tagged each TCR cDNA with a unique molecular identifier. TCRdb recomputed calls from the 5' RACE reads with MiXCR, one row per CDR3 protein. The profile shows just over 4,000 distinct CDR3 sequences, approximately 15% of them singletons.

Material: PBMCs, obtained at surgery. This clonotype was sampled from a male donor with early-stage non-small cell lung cancer. This sequence joins TRBV6-5 and TRBJ1-3, with TRBD1 matching 9 bases. The CDR3 loop reads CASQRTGVPSGNTIYF. The CDR3 nucleotides are TGTGCCAGTCAGAGGACAGGGGTCCCCTCTGGAAACACCATATATTTT.